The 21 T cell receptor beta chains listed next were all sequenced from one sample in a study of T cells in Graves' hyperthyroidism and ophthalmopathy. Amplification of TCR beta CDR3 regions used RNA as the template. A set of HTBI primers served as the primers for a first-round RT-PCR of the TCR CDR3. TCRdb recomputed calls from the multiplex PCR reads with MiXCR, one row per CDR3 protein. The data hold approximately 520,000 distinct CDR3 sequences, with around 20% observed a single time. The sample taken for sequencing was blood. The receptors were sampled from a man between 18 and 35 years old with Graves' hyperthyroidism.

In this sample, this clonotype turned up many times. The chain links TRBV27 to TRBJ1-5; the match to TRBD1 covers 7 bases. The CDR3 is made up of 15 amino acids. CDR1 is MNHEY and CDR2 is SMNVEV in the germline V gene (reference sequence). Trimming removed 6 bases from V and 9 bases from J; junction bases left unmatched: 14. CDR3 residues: CASSPERGRGLPQHF. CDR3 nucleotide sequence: TGTGCCAGCAGCCCCGAGAGGGGGCGGGGGTTGCCCCAGCATTTT.

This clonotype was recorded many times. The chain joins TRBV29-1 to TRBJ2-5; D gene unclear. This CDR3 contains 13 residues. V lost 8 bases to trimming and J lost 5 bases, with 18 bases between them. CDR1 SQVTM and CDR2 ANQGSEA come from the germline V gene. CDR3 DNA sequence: TGCAGCATAACGCAGGCAAACGAGGAGACCCAGTACTTC. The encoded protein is CSITQANEETQYF.

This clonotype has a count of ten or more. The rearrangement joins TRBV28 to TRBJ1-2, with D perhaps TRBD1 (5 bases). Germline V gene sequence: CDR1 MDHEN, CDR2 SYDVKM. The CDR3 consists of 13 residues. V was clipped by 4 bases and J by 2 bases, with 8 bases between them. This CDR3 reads CASSYRTNYGYTF. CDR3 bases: TGTGCCAGCAGTTACAGGACGAACTATGGCTACACCTTC.

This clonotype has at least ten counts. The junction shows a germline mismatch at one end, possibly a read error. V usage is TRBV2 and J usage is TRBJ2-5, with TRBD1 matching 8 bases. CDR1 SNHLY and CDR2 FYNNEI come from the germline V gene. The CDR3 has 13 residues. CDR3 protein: CAGRGQGQKTQYF. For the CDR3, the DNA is TGTGCCGGCAGAGGACAGGGTCAAAAGACCCAGTACTTC.

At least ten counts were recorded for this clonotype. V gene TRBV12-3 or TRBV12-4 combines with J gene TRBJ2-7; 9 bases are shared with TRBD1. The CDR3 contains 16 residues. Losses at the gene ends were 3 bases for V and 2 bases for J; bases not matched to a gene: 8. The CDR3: CASSFTGQGRTYEQYF. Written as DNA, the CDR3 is TGTGCCAGCAGTTTCACCGGACAGGGGAGGACCTACGAGCAGTACTTC.

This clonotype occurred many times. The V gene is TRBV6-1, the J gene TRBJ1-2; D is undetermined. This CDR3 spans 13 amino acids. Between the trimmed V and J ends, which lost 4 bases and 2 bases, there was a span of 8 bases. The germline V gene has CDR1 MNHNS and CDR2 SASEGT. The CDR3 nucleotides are TGTGCCAGCAGTGGGGGATCCAACTATGGCTACACCTTC. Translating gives CASSGGSNYGYTF.

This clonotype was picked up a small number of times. CDR3 coding DNA: TGTGCCAGCAGCCAGGTCATCGGAGCAGGGCATGGCTACACCTTC. Translation gives CASSQVIGAGHGYTF. The genes are TRBV3-1 and TRBJ1-2, with a weak D call TRBD1 (5 bases). From germline, CDR1 is LGHDT and CDR2 YNNKEL (reference sequence). This CDR3 spans 15 amino acids. Trimming left V 3 bases short and J 6 bases short, with 17 bases between. Drawing the rest from reference TRBV3-1 and TRBJ1-2, the complete variable domain is DTAVSQTPKYLVTQMGNDKSIKCEQNLGHDTMYWYKQDSKKFLKIMFSYNNKELIINETVPNRFSPKSPDKAHLNLHINSLELGDSAVYFCASSQVIGAGHGYTFGSGTRLTVV.

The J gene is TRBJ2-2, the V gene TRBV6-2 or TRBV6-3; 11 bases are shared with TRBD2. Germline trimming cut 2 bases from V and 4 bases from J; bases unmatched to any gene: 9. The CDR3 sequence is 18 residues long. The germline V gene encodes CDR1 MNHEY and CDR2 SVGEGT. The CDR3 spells CASSYPLAGGRGTGELFF. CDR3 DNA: TGTGCCAGCAGTTACCCGTTAGCGGGAGGGCGGGGCACCGGGGAGCTGTTTTTT.

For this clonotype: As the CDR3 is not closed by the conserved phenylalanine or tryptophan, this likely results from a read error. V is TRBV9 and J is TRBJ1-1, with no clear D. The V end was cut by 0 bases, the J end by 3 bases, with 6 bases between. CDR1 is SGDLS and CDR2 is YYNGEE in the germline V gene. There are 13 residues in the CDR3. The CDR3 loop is CASSVGGDTEAFL. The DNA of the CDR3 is TGTGCCAGCAGCGTAGGGGGAGACACTGAAGCTTTCCTT.

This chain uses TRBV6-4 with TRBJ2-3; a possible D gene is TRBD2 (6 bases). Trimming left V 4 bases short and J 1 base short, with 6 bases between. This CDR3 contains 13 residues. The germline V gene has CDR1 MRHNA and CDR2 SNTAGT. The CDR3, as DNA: TGTGCCAGCAGTGCTAGCGGCACAGATACGCAGTATTTT. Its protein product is CASSASGTDTQYF.

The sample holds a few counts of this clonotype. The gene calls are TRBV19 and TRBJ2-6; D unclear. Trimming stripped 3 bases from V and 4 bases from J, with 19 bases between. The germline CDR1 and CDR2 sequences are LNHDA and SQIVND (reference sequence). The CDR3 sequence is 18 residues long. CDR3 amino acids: CASSMTSIGNVGANVLTF. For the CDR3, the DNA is TGTGCCAGTAGTATGACTTCCATCGGAAATGTCGGGGCCAACGTCCTGACTTTC.

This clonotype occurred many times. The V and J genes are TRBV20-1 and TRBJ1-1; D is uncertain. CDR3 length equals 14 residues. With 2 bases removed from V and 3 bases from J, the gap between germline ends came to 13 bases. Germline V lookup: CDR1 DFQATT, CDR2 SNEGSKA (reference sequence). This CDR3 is CSARTARGHTEAFF. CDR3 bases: TGCAGTGCTAGAACAGCCCGAGGACACACTGAAGCTTTCTTT.

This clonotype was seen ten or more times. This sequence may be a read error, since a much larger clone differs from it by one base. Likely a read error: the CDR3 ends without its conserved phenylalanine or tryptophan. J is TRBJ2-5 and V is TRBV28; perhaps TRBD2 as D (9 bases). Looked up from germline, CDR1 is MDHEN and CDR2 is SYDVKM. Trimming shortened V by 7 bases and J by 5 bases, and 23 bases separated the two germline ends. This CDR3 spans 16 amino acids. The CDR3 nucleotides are TGTGCCAGCAAGGACAGGGAGAGGACTAGCGATGAGACCCAGTACCTC. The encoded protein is CASKDRERTSDETQYL.

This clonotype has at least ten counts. The CDR3 bases are TGTGCCAGCAGGCAGGGTTTTAATCAGCCCCAGCATTTT. Encoded protein: CASRQGFNQPQHF. This sequence joins TRBV28 and TRBJ1-5, with TRBD1 as a possible D gene (5 bases). The CDR3 is 13 amino acids. Looked up from germline, CDR1 is MDHEN and CDR2 is SYDVKM. Trimming stripped 6 bases from V and 4 bases from J, with 10 bases between.

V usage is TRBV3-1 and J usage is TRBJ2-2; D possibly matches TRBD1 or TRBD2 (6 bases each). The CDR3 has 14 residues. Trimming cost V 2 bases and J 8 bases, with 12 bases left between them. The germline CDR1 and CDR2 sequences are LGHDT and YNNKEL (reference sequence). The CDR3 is CASSQSGAKGELFF. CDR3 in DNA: TGTGCCAGCAGCCAATCGGGGGCGAAGGGGGAGCTGTTTTTT.

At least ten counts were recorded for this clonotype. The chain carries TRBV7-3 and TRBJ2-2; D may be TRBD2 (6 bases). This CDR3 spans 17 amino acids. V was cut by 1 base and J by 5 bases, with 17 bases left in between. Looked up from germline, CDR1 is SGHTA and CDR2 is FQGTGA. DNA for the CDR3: TGTGCCAGCAGCTTAAATAGGCTGGCGGGACTTACCGGGGAGCTGTTTTTT. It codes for CASSLNRLAGLTGELFF.

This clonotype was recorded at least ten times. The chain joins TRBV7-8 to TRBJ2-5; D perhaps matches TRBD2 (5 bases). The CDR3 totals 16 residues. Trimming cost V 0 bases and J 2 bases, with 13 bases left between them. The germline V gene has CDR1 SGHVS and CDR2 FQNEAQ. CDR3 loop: CASSLAISVQQETQYF. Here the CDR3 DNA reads TGTGCCAGCAGCTTAGCTATTAGCGTACAGCAAGAGACCCAGTACTTC. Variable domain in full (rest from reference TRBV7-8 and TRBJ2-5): GAGVSQSPRYKVAKRGQDVALRCDPISGHVSLFWYQQALGQGPEFLTYFQNEAQLDKSGLPSDRFFAERPEGSVSTLKIQRTQQEDSAVYLCASSLAISVQQETQYFGPGTRLLVL.

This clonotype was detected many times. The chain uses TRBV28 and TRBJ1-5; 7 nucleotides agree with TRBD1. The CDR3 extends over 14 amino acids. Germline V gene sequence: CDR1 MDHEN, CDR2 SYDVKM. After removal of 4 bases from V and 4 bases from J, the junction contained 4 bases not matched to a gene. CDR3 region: CASSSDRSNQPQHF. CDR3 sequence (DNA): TGTGCCAGCAGTTCGGACAGGAGTAATCAGCCCCAGCATTTT. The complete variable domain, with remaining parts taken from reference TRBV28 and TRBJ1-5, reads DVKVTQSSRYLVKRTGEKVFLECVQDMDHENMFWYRQDPGLGLRLIYFSYDVKMKEKGDIPEGYSVSREKKERFSLILESASTNQTSMYLCASSSDRSNQPQHFGDGTRLSIL.

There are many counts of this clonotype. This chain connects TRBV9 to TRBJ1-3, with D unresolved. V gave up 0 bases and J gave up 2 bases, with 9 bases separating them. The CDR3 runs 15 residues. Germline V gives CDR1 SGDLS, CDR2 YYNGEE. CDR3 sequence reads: CASSVGGHTGNTIYF. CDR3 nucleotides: TGTGCCAGCAGCGTAGGGGGTCACACTGGAAACACCATATATTTT.

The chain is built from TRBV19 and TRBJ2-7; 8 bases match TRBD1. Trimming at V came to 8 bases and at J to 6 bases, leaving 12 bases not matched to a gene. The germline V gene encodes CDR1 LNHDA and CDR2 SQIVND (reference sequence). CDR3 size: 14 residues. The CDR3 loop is CASGARAGGREQYF. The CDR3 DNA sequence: TGTGCCAGTGGGGCGAGGGCAGGGGGCCGCGAGCAGTACTTC.

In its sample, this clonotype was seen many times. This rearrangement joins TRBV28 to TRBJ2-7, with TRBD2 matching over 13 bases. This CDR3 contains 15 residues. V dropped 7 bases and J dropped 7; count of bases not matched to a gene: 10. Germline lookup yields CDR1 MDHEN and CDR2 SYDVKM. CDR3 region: CASIKRGLAGKEQYF. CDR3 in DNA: TGTGCCAGCATCAAAAGGGGACTAGCGGGGAAGGAGCAGTACTTC.